Included here is one TCR beta chain sequence, with context. As yet, its antigen is unknown. V was trimmed by 4 bases and J by 8 bases, leaving 13 bases between them. Per germline, CDR1 SGHRS and CDR2 YFSETQ. The CDR3 is 13 amino acids. The table came from immunoSEQ multiplex PCR; TCRdb's copy has only in-frame clones and leaves some out. The table includes 110,000 or so clones, approximately 90% detected once. The data stem from a study of siplizumab effects on memory and regulatory T cells. Whole-study findings and limits: Versus less than 35% in controls, the mappable alloreactive CD4+ clones averaged 68.8% Treg-derived with siplizumab. The diversity of naive T cells seemed greater than that of memory cells, and their alloresponse contribution seemed major.

Sequences were obtained from Tregs sorted from blood. The origin of this receptor is a human donor in good health. The gene calls are TRBV5-1 and TRBJ2-1, with D possibly called TRBD1 or TRBD2 (6 bases each). The CDR3 DNA follows: TGCGCCAGCAGCGTTGACGGGGGCGATGAGCAGTTCTTC. The encoded protein is CASSVDGGDEQFF.